This TCR beta chain came from a study of blood T cell repertoires in COVID-19 (dated by TCRdb to 2018 to 2020). Some background on the complete study: Samples from collaborators originated in the United States, Italy and Spain and spanned both the acute and convalescent phases of COVID-19. The material from the prospective study consisted of cDNA or gDNA derived from T cells, B-cell-depleted T cells, or PBMCs. Subjects who had been exposed to COVID-19, were actively infected with it, or had recovered from it provided the deeply sampled blood TCRbeta repertoires that made up the dataset. The repertoires were released in a freely available public database meant as a resource for research on the immune response to SARS-CoV-2. The samples were drawn from two sources: the first 160 participants of the ongoing ImmuneRACE study, and about 1,300 subjects contributed by 6 global collaborators. Sample metadata almost always included a de-identified subject ID, COVID-19 status, age in years and sex. Where available, HLA class I and class II types were taken from metadata supplied by the sample provider and were not determined by assay-based typing.

The immunoSEQ Assay, a bias-controlled multiplex PCR, was used to amplify TCRbeta CDR3 regions from genomic DNA. Per the original workflow: The number of nucleated cells in each sample was estimated by amplification of reference gene primers within the assay. To quantify the absolute abundance of each unique TCRbeta CDR3 rearrangement, sequence reads were collapsed and filtered. For each sample, productive Simpson clonality was calculated as the square root of Simpson's diversity index across productive rearrangements. Entries here come from immuneACCESS through TCRdb and include only in-frame sequences with V and J called. Some clones fail to appear in such tables; in the studies checked, an unresolved V gene covers under half of the shortfall, and the cause of the remainder is unknown. V, J and clone size derive from that table, while D and trimming were established from the DNA sequence. This sample comprises approximately 200,000 clones, 80% to 85% of them detected only once. Roughly 10% of the sample rests with the top ten.

On this clone: Its antigen is still unknown. No much larger clone is present one base from it, and per-base qualities are unavailable.

At one collaborating source in Seattle, patients were enrolled during active infection and were followed longitudinally through the course of disease. Whole blood was collected in K2EDTA tubes by collaborating institutions according to the institutions' own protocols. Collaborator samples were shipped for TCRbeta analysis as frozen whole blood, isolated PBMCs, or DNA extracted from either sample type. General study outcomes and caveats: The quantity of clinical and demographic metadata differed by source and by participant and was supplied without curation.

The germline V and J ends show losses of 0 bases and 5 bases respectively, and no gene match explains 5 bases of the junction. Inclusive of the bounding cysteine and phenylalanine, the CDR3 is 15 residues long. The only DNA kept is the CDR3, 45 bases in frame from the first base. CDR1 and CDR2, per the germline V gene, are SGHRS and YFSETQ. Here the chain combines TRBV5-1 and TRBJ2-7, and 10 bases in between align with TRBD1. The sample taken for sequencing was peripheral blood. The sequence came from an elderly woman with COVID-19, enrolled during active disease. In nucleotides, the sequence is TGCGCCAGCAGCTTGGGGGGGACAGGGGAGGACGAGCAGTACTTC. Translated, this is CASSLGGTGEDEQYF.